A single sample gave rise to the 6 T cell receptor beta chains below, sequenced in a study of blood T cell repertoires in COVID-19. Some clones are missing from TCRdb's copy, which holds only in-frame ones; the method was immunoSEQ multiplex PCR. The sample consists of over 150,000 clones, around 80% of them appearing once. Sequencing was done on a sample of PBMCs or T cells enriched from blood (not recorded which). These receptors originate from a middle-aged man who had recovered from COVID-19.

J is TRBJ2-3 and V is TRBV6-5; unclear D gene. This CDR3 region has 14 residues. V lost 4 bases, J lost 0 bases, and 8 bases lay in between. Germline loops: CDR1 MNHEY, CDR2 SVGAGI. The CDR3 DNA is TGTGCCAGCAGTTTAACTACCAGCACAGATACGCAGTATTTT. This gives the protein CASSLTTSTDTQYF.

The rearrangement links TRBV12-5 to TRBJ2-7; TRBD1 matches 11 bases. Per germline, CDR1 LGHNT and CDR2 FRNRAP. There are 15 residues in the CDR3. With V trimmed by 4 bases and J by 3 bases, 5 bases remained unmatched. The CDR3 DNA follows: TGTGCTAGTGGTTCGGGGACAGGGGGGAACTACGAGCAGTACTTC. This gives the protein CASGSGTGGNYEQYF.

CDR3 bases: TGTGCCAGCAGCTTGGCGGCAGGGGCAAGGAATTCACCCCTCCACTTT. This sequence encodes CASSLAAGARNSPLHF. The chain joins TRBV5-7 to TRBJ1-6, with a tentative D call TRBD1 (6 bases). TRBV5-7 is an ORF, with its function uncertain. The CDR3 consists of 16 residues. Trimming shortened V by 0 bases and J by 7 bases, and 14 bases separated the two germline ends.

This clone has only one observation. The CDR3 DNA reads as TGTGCCAGCAGTGAGGACAGGGGGTGGTACGAGCAGTACTTC. Protein: CASSEDRGWYEQYF. The chain recombines TRBV6-1 with TRBJ2-7; 10 bases map to TRBD1. Germline V CDR1 and CDR2: MNHNS, SASEGT. This CDR3 region has 14 residues. The V segment lost 3 bases and the J segment 4 bases; nucleotides outside the gene matches: 3.

J is TRBJ2-5 and V is TRBV6-6; D may be TRBD2 (6 bases). This CDR3 region has 13 residues. Between the trimmed V and J ends, which lost 2 bases and 9 bases, there was a span of 13 bases. The germline V gene has CDR1 MNHNY and CDR2 SVGAGI (reference sequence). The CDR3 DNA reads TGTGCCAGCAGTTACGGGGGGATTGGGGCCCAGTACTTC. It yields the protein CASSYGGIGAQYF.

The chain links TRBV2 to TRBJ2-3, with TRBD2 as a possible D gene (7 bases). This CDR3 contains 16 residues. The germline gives CDR1 SNHLY, CDR2 FYNNEI. V dropped 8 bases and J dropped 1 base, with 19 bases sitting between them. The CDR3, as DNA: TGTGCCAGCCCTCAGGGAAGGGGGGGGCGCACAGATACGCAGTATTTT. Amino acids: CASPQGRGGRTDTQYF. Variable domain in full (rest from reference TRBV2 and TRBJ2-3): EPEVTQTPSHQVTQMGQEVILRCVPISNHLYFYWYRQILGQKVEFLVSFYNNEISEKSEIFDDQFSVERPDGSNFTLKIRSTKLEDSAMYFCASPQGRGGRTDTQYFGPGTRLTVL.